The entry that follows covers one T cell receptor (beta chain) sequence. Its antigen remains unknown. The data derive from a study of shared clonotypes between healthy human individuals. Study findings and constraints: Clonotype sharing across a few donors was observed for around 5.1% of naive CD4 clonotypes. Among non-shared clonotypes, generation probabilities were lower than among those shared by all four donors.

DNA at about 190 ng, tens of thousands of T cell genomes, went into sorted-subset replicate PCRs. Sequencing used immunoSEQ multiplex PCR; TCRdb keeps in-frame clones, though not all of them. The data contain just over 2,000,000 clones, 90% to 95% of them singletons. The germline V gene encodes CDR1 ENHRY and CDR2 SYGVKD. The CDR3 is 15 residues long. Trimming shortened V by 1 base and J by 5 bases, and 11 bases separated the two germline ends. This sequence originates from a man in his late teens or twenties in good health. J is TRBJ2-2 and V is TRBV10-3; maybe TRBD2 (6 bases). The specimen was naive CD4+ T cells sorted from blood. Subset specified: CD45RA+ positively selected. CDR3 coding DNA: TGTGCCATCAGTGAGTACGGGAGTATGACCGGGGAGCTGTTTTTT. Protein: CAISEYGSMTGELFF.